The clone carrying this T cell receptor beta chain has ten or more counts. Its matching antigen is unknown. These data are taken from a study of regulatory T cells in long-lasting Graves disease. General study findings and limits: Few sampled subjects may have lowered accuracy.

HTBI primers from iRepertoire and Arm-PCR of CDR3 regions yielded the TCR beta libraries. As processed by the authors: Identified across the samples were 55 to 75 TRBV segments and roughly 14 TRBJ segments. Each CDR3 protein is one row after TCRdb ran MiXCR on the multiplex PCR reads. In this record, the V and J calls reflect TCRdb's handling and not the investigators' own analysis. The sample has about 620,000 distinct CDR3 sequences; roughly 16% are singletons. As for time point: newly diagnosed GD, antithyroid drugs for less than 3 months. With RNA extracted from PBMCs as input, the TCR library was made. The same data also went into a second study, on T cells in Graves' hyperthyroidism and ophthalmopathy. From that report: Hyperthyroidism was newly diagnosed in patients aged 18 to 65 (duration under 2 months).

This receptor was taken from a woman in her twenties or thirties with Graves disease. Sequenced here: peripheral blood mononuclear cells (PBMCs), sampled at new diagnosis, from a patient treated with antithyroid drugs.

CDR3 amino acids: CASSLQLGLNTEAFF. CDR3 DNA: TGTGCCAGCAGTCTCCAGCTAGGCCTCAACACTGAAGCTTTCTTT. The genes are TRBV12-3 or TRBV12-4 and TRBJ1-1; no clear D gene. The CDR3 totals 15 residues. Trimming pared 5 bases from V and 2 bases from J, leaving 15 bases between.